This entry describes one T cell receptor (beta chain). This clonotype was detected ten times or more. Its antigen is still unknown. Qualities for individual bases were not recorded, and no much larger clone is one base off. The TCR beta CDR3 regions were amplified from the RNA transcripts. The TCR CDR3 was subjected to a first round of RT-PCR using the HTBI primer set and the Qiagen OneStep RT-PCR kit. A second multiplex PCR round built the libraries, followed by size selection and purification. Paired-end sequencing of the libraries was performed with 100 bp reads on an Illumina HiSeq2000. The authors processed their data as follows. SOAPnuke was used to process the raw data, removing reads that contained adapters or uncalled bases, had a mean Phred below 15, or lacked an exact match to the constant primer or identifier. High-quality paired reads were merged with COPE v1.2.5, and unique nucleotide sequences were defined as clonotypes. Clonotypes were aligned to IMGT TRBV, TRBD and TRBJ reference segments using MiTCR v1.1. Analysis was restricted to V-J combinations with a frequency above 0.0001, which covered roughly 99% of repertoires. A TCS score was defined as the ratio of F50 (clonal expansion) to E x V (chaos), with BLOSUM62-based TCRdist applied between CDR3 peptides within each V-J. Welch's t-statistics and random forest reduced 450 to 600 V-J features to some 14, which were used in a naive Bayes classifier (R e1071). In TCRdb, the public reads were trimmed at Q25 with fastp and aligned with MiXCR, with productive beta chains retained. Here each entry gathers all rows of one CDR3 protein and keeps the most common genes and DNA. These V and J calls originate from TCRdb's pipeline instead of the authors' own analysis. The sample table lists over 250,000 distinct CDR3 sequences, approximately 15% of them with a count of one. Together, the top ten hold roughly 53% of the sample.

The data were obtained in a study of T cells in Graves' hyperthyroidism and ophthalmopathy (dated by TCRdb to about 2019). Concerning the study at large: Peripheral blood was sampled at the time of initial diagnosis, prior to any treatment. TCR V-J signatures able to tell the groups apart were searched for in a discovery cohort of 90 to 100 patients, of whom under 45 had Graves' ophthalmopathy and under 65 had stable Graves' hyperthyroidism. Whether ophthalmopathy could be predicted prospectively was tested in an independent validation cohort made up of under 20 hyperthyroidism patients plus 17 patients who later progressed to ophthalmopathy. The 85 to 100 discovery patients were divided at random into training and test sets in a 7:3 ratio. In roughly six Graves' hyperthyroidism patients, the study also compared T-cell repertoires from thyroid tissue with T-cell repertoires from blood. Once sampling was done, hyperthyroidism patients were given methimazole at a starting dose of 30 mg daily, whereas ophthalmopathy patients were given high-dose intravenous methylprednisolone. The paper describes TCR Vbeta CDR3 sequencing of fewer than 150 peripheral blood samples, made up of some 40 ophthalmopathy patients, approximately 76 hyperthyroidism patients and about 17 progressor patients.

The CDR3 starts with the cysteine, ends with the phenylalanine, and has 15 residues. The sequence is cut down to CDR3 DNA, 45 bases in frame from base 1. V and J are truncated by 1 base and 6 bases respectively, leaving an intervening sequence of 10 bases. Sequences SGHVS (CDR1) and FNYEAQ (CDR2) are obtained from the germline V gene. Broad study findings and their caveats: In validation, progression to ophthalmopathy was predicted by the model with 55% to 71% sensitivity and 72.22% specificity, a median of approximately 7.1 months before onset. A 13 V-J signature model separated ophthalmopathy from stable hyperthyroidism, with over 85% sensitivity and 81.08% specificity in cross-validation and 80%/75% in testing. Most expanded thyroid clonotypes (frequency above 0.001) were also detected in blood, suggesting blood repertoires may reflect thyroid immune responses. Sample size was not statistically predetermined, and blinding of investigators to group allocation was not performed.

Ophthalmopathy patients had moderately to severely active disease, Clinical Activity Score of at least 3, NOSPECS grade of at least 4, and duration under 3 months. Patients with uncontrolled infections, other autoimmune diseases, pregnancy or lactation were excluded. Diagnoses were based on clinical symptoms, serum thyroxine and TRAb, thyroid ultrasound and orbital computed tomography. Ficoll-Paque density gradient centrifugation was used to isolate PBMCs from around 10 ml of fresh peripheral blood. Trizol reagent was used to extract total RNA, and RNA quality was then checked on an Agilent 2100 Bioanalyzer.

The chain links TRBV7-6 with TRBJ1-6, with the D gene uncertain. Sequences were obtained from blood. This TCR was recovered from a woman aged 60 to 75 with Graves' ophthalmopathy. At the DNA level, the sequence is TGTGCCAGCAGCTTAGGCGTAAGGTCTAATTCACCCCTCCACTTT. Protein translation: CASSLGVRSNSPLHF.